The clone carrying this T cell receptor beta chain was counted at least ten times. Using a J-beta primer mix together with a sample-barcoded 5' primer, a second PCR was run for roughly 7 to 12 cycles. TCRdb reprocessed the 5' RACE reads via MiXCR and lists one record per CDR3 protein. Of 630,000 or so distinct CDR3 sequences in the sample, about 30% were seen once. In terms of origin and age, donors were healthy Caucasian individuals from Russia aged about 6 to 90. Samples each yielded at least 5 micrograms of total RNA. The length of the CDR3 is 15 residues. V was trimmed by 0 bases and J by 0 bases, leaving 10 bases between them. Germline CDR1 reads SGDLS; CDR2 reads YYNGEE. This specimen comes from a study of blood T cells in healthy people across ages.

The V call is TRBV9, the J call TRBJ2-7, with D possibly being TRBD1 (5 bases). Specimen: blood. The clonotype originates from a woman aged 80 or over in good health. The CDR3: CASSVGIGDSYEQYF. CDR3 nucleotide sequence: TGTGCCAGCAGCGTAGGAATAGGGGACTCCTACGAGCAGTACTTC.